This T cell receptor beta chain is drawn from a study of blood T cells in healthy people across ages. A second roughly 7 to 11 cycle PCR used barcoded and J-beta primers. Via MiXCR, TCRdb re-called the 5' RACE reads, giving one row per CDR3 protein. Of fewer than 800,000 distinct CDR3 sequences in the sample, approximately 25% were seen once. This clonotype appeared a few times. Germline V lookup: CDR1 DFQATT, CDR2 SNEGSKA (reference sequence). CDR3 length: 15 residues. A further study also used this sample, focusing on T cells of mothers and their children.

The clonotype originates from a boy aged 10-17 years in good health. This chain joins TRBV20-1 and TRBJ2-5, with D maybe TRBD2 (6 bases). The J call may be incorrect, as the DNA end agrees better with TRBJ2-1. Input material: blood. DNA for the CDR3: TGCAGTGCTACGGGCGCACGGGAGCCAATCAATGAGCAGTTCTTC. Its protein product is CSATGAREPINEQFF.